The next 31 T cell receptor beta chains were all read from a single sample in a study of cytomegalovirus exposure and HLA in healthy donors. It was with 60 Vbeta and 13 Jbeta primers that the PCR ran. The repertoire was sequenced with immunoSEQ multiplex PCR; TCRdb's copy has only in-frame clones and lacks some. The data contain 85,000 to 90,000 clones, roughly 80% of them seen just once; the ten biggest clones take up over 9%. The sample taken for sequencing was PBMCs. The origin of the receptors is a man aged 25 to 40 in good health and CMV-seropositive.

Comments on this clone: Compared with germline, one end of the junction differs, possibly owing to a read error. The chain combines TRBV7-9 with TRBJ2-6, with 8 bases that match TRBD1. The CDR3 is 18 amino acids. CDR1 is SEHNR and CDR2 is FQNEAQ in the germline V gene (reference sequence). The CDR3 DNA reads as TGTTCCAGCAGCCCGGCGACAGGGGCGGACTCTGGGGCCAACGTCCTGACTTTC. Encoded protein: CSSSPATGADSGANVLTF. The full variable domain, completed using reference TRBV7-9 and TRBJ2-6, is DTGVSQNPRHKITKRGQNVTFRCDPISEHNRLYWYRQTLGQGPEFLTYFQNEAQLEKSRLLSDRFSAERPKGSFSTLEIQRTEQGDSAMYLCSSSPATGADSGANVLTFGAGSRLTVL.

The V call is TRBV7-9, the J call TRBJ1-3; no definite D call. Germline V gene data show CDR1 as SEHNR and CDR2 as FQNEAQ (reference sequence). V shed 4 bases and J shed 0 bases, with 10 bases lying between them. CDR3 size: 15 residues. CDR3 residues: CASSWTGDSGNTIYF. The CDR3 DNA is TGTGCCAGCAGCTGGACGGGAGACTCTGGAAACACCATATATTTT.

The rearrangement links TRBV5-1 to TRBJ2-2, with D possibly TRBD1 on 6 matching bases. Germline assignment: CDR1 SGHRS and CDR2 YFSETQ. This CDR3 is built from 17 residues. The germline V and J ends were trimmed by 8 bases and 0 bases, with 20 bases remaining between them. The DNA for the CDR3 is TGCGCCAGTACGACAGGTTACTCTCAAACGAACACCGGGGAGCTGTTTTTT. Translation gives CASTTGYSQTNTGELFF.

The V gene is TRBV6-5, the J gene TRBJ2-3; a possible D gene is TRBD2 (6 bases). Germline assignment: CDR1 MNHEY and CDR2 SVGAGI. The CDR3 is made up of 16 amino acids. Trimming removed 2 bases from V and 5 bases from J, with 17 bases in between. CDR3 coding DNA: TGTGCCAGCAGTTACAGGCCGGGGGTTCAGATAGATACGCAGTATTTT. This translates into CASSYRPGVQIDTQYF.

The chain couples TRBV5-1 to TRBJ1-4; D call uncertain. This CDR3 spans 15 amino acids. Germline V CDR1 and CDR2: SGHRS, YFSETQ. Between the trimmed V and J ends, which lost 4 bases and 0 bases, there was a span of 10 bases. CDR3: CASSPSSATNEKLFF. The CDR3 DNA reads TGCGCCAGCAGCCCAAGCTCCGCAACTAATGAAAAACTGTTTTTT.

The chain combines TRBV19 with TRBJ1-5, with D possibly matching TRBD1 (6 bases). Per the germline V gene, CDR1 is LNHDA and CDR2 is SQIVND (reference sequence). The CDR3 sequence is 14 residues long. The V gene lost 8 bases and the J gene lost 3 bases, with 14 bases spanning the gap. The CDR3 loop reads CASRPGQHNQPQHF. CDR3 sequence (DNA): TGTGCCAGTCGTCCCGGACAGCACAATCAGCCCCAGCATTTT.

This chain joins TRBV6-5 and TRBJ2-7, with TRBD1 matching 7 bases. This CDR3 is built from 13 residues. Germline CDR1 is MNHEY and CDR2 is SVGAGI. With V trimmed by 7 bases and J by 2 bases, 5 bases remained unmatched. The DNA of the CDR3 is TGTGCCAGCAAAAGGACAGGAACCTACGAGCAGTACTTC. It translates to CASKRTGTYEQYF.

The chain has TRBV7-9 and TRBJ2-7; 7 nucleotides agree with TRBD1. CDR1 is SEHNR, CDR2 FQNEAQ, per germline (reference sequence). The J segment lost 4 bases and the V segment lost 1 base, leaving 4 bases of the junction unmatched. The CDR3 totals 14 residues. The DNA of the CDR3 is TGTGCCAGCAGCTTAGACAGGGGATCTTACGAGCAGTACTTC. This encodes CASSLDRGSYEQYF. Based on the CDR3 plus reference TRBV7-9 and TRBJ2-7, the full variable domain is DTGVSQNPRHKITKRGQNVTFRCDPISEHNRLYWYRQTLGQGPEFLTYFQNEAQLEKSRLLSDRFSAERPKGSFSTLEIQRTEQGDSAMYLCASSLDRGSYEQYFGPGTRLTVT.

The chain couples TRBV30 to TRBJ1-5; TRBD1 is a possible D gene (6 bases). The CDR3 totals 13 residues. The germline V gene encodes CDR1 GTSNPN and CDR2 SVGIG (reference sequence). Trimming cost V 6 bases and J 5 bases, with 14 bases left between them. The CDR3 DNA sequence: TGTGCCTGTTCCGGGACACGGGATCAGCCCCAGCATTTT. Protein: CACSGTRDQPQHF.

As for this clone: The same CDR3 can be traced to other DNA sequences in this sample. The J gene is TRBJ2-5, the V gene TRBV6-1; 9 nucleotides line up with TRBD2. V trimming: 7 bases; J trimming: 5 bases; junction bases outside the gene matches: 11. The length of the CDR3 is 15 residues. Germline assignment: CDR1 MNHNS and CDR2 SASEGT. The CDR3 nucleotides are TGTGCCAGCATGGGAGCGCGGGGGGGCCAGGAGACCCAGTACTTC. Encoded protein: CASMGARGGQETQYF.

Comment on this clone: At one of its ends the junction is not consistent with the germline gene, which may arise from a read error. CDR3 sequence: CSSSPEDRDGDNEQFF. The CDR3 DNA sequence: TGTTCCAGCAGCCCAGAGGACAGGGACGGGGACAATGAGCAGTTCTTC. The chain combines TRBV7-9 with TRBJ2-1, with TRBD1 matching 8 bases. This CDR3 comprises 16 residues. Germline lookup yields CDR1 SEHNR and CDR2 FQNEAQ (reference sequence).

The chain joins TRBV2 to TRBJ2-1; 14 nucleotides match TRBD2. This CDR3 contains 18 residues. The germline V gene has CDR1 SNHLY and CDR2 FYNNEI. Trimming at V came to 5 bases and at J to 4 bases, leaving 10 bases not matched to a gene. CDR3 region: CASSRTSGGLVGYNEQFF. The CDR3 DNA is TGTGCCAGCAGTCGGACTAGCGGGGGGCTGGTGGGTTACAATGAGCAGTTCTTC.

The gene calls are TRBV20-1 and TRBJ1-1; D not certain. Germline assignment: CDR1 DFQATT and CDR2 SNEGSKA (reference sequence). This CDR3 is 10 amino acids long. V was pared by 6 bases and J by 10 bases, with 12 bases between. CDR3: CSAERRVAFF. The CDR3 coding sequence is TGCAGTGCCGAACGTCGCGTAGCTTTCTTT.

This clone was observed a single time. The V gene is TRBV29-1, the J gene TRBJ2-3; D is perhaps TRBD1 (5 bases). The CDR3 is 13 amino acids. Germline values: CDR1 SQVTM, CDR2 ANQGSEA. Trimming removed 5 bases from V and 0 bases from J, with 9 bases in between. CDR3 nucleotide sequence: TGCAGCGTTCCCAGGGTGAGCACAGATACGCAGTATTTT. Its protein product is CSVPRVSTDTQYF.

This chain uses TRBV7-6 with TRBJ1-2, with a tentative D call TRBD1 (5 bases). The CDR3 has 14 amino acids. In germline, CDR1 is SGHVS, CDR2 FNYEAQ. V was shortened by 0 bases and J by 4 bases, with 9 bases between the two germline ends. The CDR3 nucleotides read TGTGCCAGCAGCTTAGCATCAGGGTTCTATGGCTACACCTTC. Encoded protein: CASSLASGFYGYTF.

The gene calls are TRBV28 and TRBJ1-5, with 9 positions matching TRBD1. CDR1 is MDHEN, CDR2 SYDVKM, per germline. Unmatched junction bases numbered 7, after V lost 7 bases and J lost 3 bases. The CDR3 has 15 amino acids. Here the CDR3 reads CASKPRDRDNQPQHF. CDR3 bases: TGTGCCAGCAAACCCCGGGACAGGGACAATCAGCCCCAGCATTTT.

CDR3 sequence (DNA): TGTGCCAGCAGCGTAGCGACTAGCGGGGGGGCCGGCACAGATACGCAGTATTTT. This codes for CASSVATSGGAGTDTQYF. V gene TRBV9 combines with J gene TRBJ2-3; TRBD2 aligns across 14 bases. Germline V gene data show CDR1 as SGDLS and CDR2 as YYNGEE. This CDR3 is 18 amino acids long. Losses at the gene ends were 0 bases for V and 1 base for J; bases not matched to a gene: 4.

The J gene is TRBJ1-5, the V gene TRBV19, with a weak D call TRBD1 (5 bases). Looked up from germline, CDR1 is LNHDA and CDR2 is SQIVND (reference sequence). The length of the CDR3 is 17 residues. The germline V and J ends were trimmed by 0 bases and 0 bases, with 12 bases remaining between them. CDR3 region: CASSIDPDRDSNQPQHF. CDR3 DNA: TGTGCCAGTAGTATAGATCCCGACAGAGATAGCAATCAGCCCCAGCATTTT.

The V call is TRBV27, the J call TRBJ2-3; weak D call: TRBD2 (7 bases). This CDR3 region has 15 residues. V shed 5 bases and J shed 3 bases, with 15 bases lying between them. In germline, CDR1 is MNHEY, CDR2 SMNVEV (reference sequence). The CDR3: CASSPRTAGTDTQYF. The CDR3 region has the DNA TGTGCCAGCAGTCCGAGGACAGCGGGGACAGATACGCAGTATTTT.

The chain combines TRBV7-9 with TRBJ2-7, with 9 bases fitting TRBD1. The germline gives CDR1 SEHNR, CDR2 FQNEAQ (reference sequence). This CDR3 region has 16 residues. The junction had 12 bases not matched to a gene; V was cut back by 4 bases and J by 5 bases. The CDR3 is CASSSGPDRGDNEQYF. CDR3 nucleotide sequence: TGTGCCAGCAGCTCCGGCCCGGACAGGGGTGACAACGAGCAGTACTTC.

The genes are TRBV9 and TRBJ2-1; no reliable D call. Germline CDR1 is SGDLS and CDR2 is YYNGEE. Trimming removed 7 bases at V and 6 bases at J, with 8 bases between. This CDR3 contains 11 residues. In nucleotides, the CDR3 is TGTGCCAGCGGTAGTTCCAATGAGCAGTTCTTC. It codes for CASGSSNEQFF.

The rearrangement links TRBV7-8 to TRBJ2-1; D uncertain. CDR1 is SGHVS, CDR2 FQNEAQ, per germline. The CDR3 sequence is 13 residues long. Trimming removed 5 bases from V and 12 bases from J, with 17 bases in between. The CDR3 reads CASSNRPRRGQFF. The DNA for the CDR3 is TGTGCCAGCAGCAATAGACCGCGACGCGGGCAGTTCTTC.

This clone showed up just a few times. This chain links TRBV19 with TRBJ2-5; 11 positions agree with TRBD1. CDR1 is LNHDA and CDR2 is SQIVND in the germline V gene (reference sequence). The V segment lost 1 base and the J segment 2 bases; nucleotides outside the gene matches: 6. The CDR3 covers 17 residues. CDR3 sequence reads: CASSIADRGPWQETQYF. The CDR3 DNA reads as TGTGCCAGTAGTATAGCGGACAGGGGGCCATGGCAAGAGACCCAGTACTTC.

By share, this clone counts as medium-sized. The V and J genes are TRBV6-4 and TRBJ2-3; 8 bases line up with TRBD2. This CDR3 comprises 14 residues. In germline, CDR1 is MRHNA, CDR2 SNTAGT. The trim removed 2 bases at V and 2 bases at J, leaving 0 bases unmatched. The chain's CDR3 is CASSDGLATDTQYF. Here the CDR3 DNA reads TGTGCCAGCAGTGACGGACTAGCCACAGATACGCAGTATTTT.

The rearrangement uses TRBV7-3 and TRBJ1-6; D not certain. This CDR3 comprises 16 residues. CDR1 and CDR2 from the germline V gene are SGHTA and FQGTGA. Trimming pared 5 bases from V and 7 bases from J, leaving 18 bases between. CDR3 nucleotides: TGTGCCAGCAGCGTAGCGGCTGTCCCACCGAATTCACCCCTCCACTTT. Its protein product is CASSVAAVPPNSPLHF.

V is TRBV30 and J is TRBJ2-1, with 7 bases that match TRBD2. Germline CDR1 and CDR2: GTSNPN and SVGIG (reference sequence). With 1 base clipped from V and 10 bases from J, the junction kept 10 bases outside the gene matches. This CDR3 comprises 14 residues. The CDR3 DNA sequence: TGTGCCTGGAGTGATAGTTTGGCTAGCGGAGAGCAGTTCTTC. As protein: CAWSDSLASGEQFF.

This clone was seen more than once but under ten times. The V gene is TRBV7-9, the J gene TRBJ2-2; 12 bases agree with TRBD2. The V gene's germline CDR1 is SEHNR and CDR2 FQNEAQ (reference sequence). CDR3 size: 17 residues. V dropped 4 bases and J dropped 2; count of bases not matched to a gene: 5. The CDR3 DNA follows: TGTGCCAGCAGCTCCCGGACTAGCGGGGACAACACCGGGGAGCTGTTTTTT. It translates to CASSSRTSGDNTGELFF.

This sequence joins TRBV11-2 and TRBJ2-5; D remains unclear. The ends were cut back, 1 base at V and 5 bases at J, with 14 bases in the middle. The CDR3 runs 15 residues. Looked up from germline, CDR1 is SGHAT and CDR2 is FQNNGV. The CDR3 bases are TGTGCCAGCAGCTTAGTCGGCGGCTTCGGGGAGACCCAGTACTTC. It yields the protein CASSLVGGFGETQYF. Full variable domain (outside the CDR3, taken from reference TRBV11-2 and TRBJ2-5): EAGVAQSPRYKIIEKRQSVAFWCNPISGHATLYWYQQILGQGPKLLIQFQNNGVVDDSQLPKDRFSAERLKGVDSTLKIQPAKLEDSAVYLCASSLVGGFGETQYFGPGTRLLVL.

The genes are TRBV2 and TRBJ2-1; 8 bases match TRBD2. Germline-derived CDR1 and CDR2 are SNHLY and FYNNEI. The CDR3 spans 15 residues. The ends lost 10 bases at V and 3 bases at J; junction bases unmatched: 11. CDR3 sequence reads: CATELGRGDYNEQFF. CDR3 bases: TGTGCCACCGAATTGGGGCGGGGGGACTACAATGAGCAGTTCTTC.

V is TRBV6-1 and J is TRBJ1-1; no clear D gene. In germline, CDR1 is MNHNS, CDR2 SASEGT. V lost 5 bases and J lost 9, with 10 bases in between. The CDR3 totals 11 residues. The chain's CDR3 is CASSPGYQAFF. Here the CDR3 DNA reads TGTGCCAGCAGTCCAGGATACCAAGCTTTCTTT.

The V gene is TRBV30, the J gene TRBJ2-7, with D possibly being TRBD1 (6 bases). Germline CDR1 reads GTSNPN; CDR2 reads SVGIG (reference sequence). Trimming cost V 2 bases and J 0 bases, with 20 bases left between them. The CDR3 is 17 residues long. The CDR3 DNA follows: TGTGCCTGGAGTCCTCTTACTCCCGGGACACACTCCTACGAGCAGTACTTC. Translated: CAWSPLTPGTHSYEQYF. Supplemented by reference TRBV30 and TRBJ2-7, the full variable domain reads SQTIHQWPATLVQPVGSPLSLECTVEGTSNPNLYWYRQAAGRGLQLLFYSVGIGQISSEVPQNLSASRPQDRQFILSSKKLLLSDSGFYLCAWSPLTPGTHSYEQYFGPGTRLTVT.